The 27 T cell receptor beta chains below all came from one sample that was sequenced in a study of PD-L1 blockade in urothelial cancer. Time point given: pretreatment peripheral blood. Profiled with immunoSEQ multiplex PCR; TCRdb holds only in-frame clones, not every one. The data hold about 79,000 clones, with over 80% observed a single time. Sequencing used PBMCs, obtained around atezolizumab (anti-PD-L1) treatment. These receptors all stem from a man in his forties with urothelial cancer.

The chain employs TRBV2 and TRBJ1-3; D remains unclear. V gave up 2 bases and J gave up 3 bases, with 2 bases separating them. Germline CDR1 reads SNHLY; CDR2 reads FYNNEI. The CDR3 extends over 12 amino acids. CDR3 in amino acids: CASSELGNTIYF. The CDR3 coding sequence is TGTGCCAGCAGTGAACTTGGAAACACCATATATTTT.

The chain couples TRBV6-5 to TRBJ2-2; possibly TRBD1 for D (5 bases). This CDR3 region has 12 residues. V lost 6 bases and J 5 bases, leaving 7 bases between the germline ends. Germline assignment: CDR1 MNHEY and CDR2 SVGAGI. The CDR3 region is CASRKGTGELFF. The CDR3 DNA sequence: TGTGCCAGCAGAAAGGGGACCGGGGAGCTGTTTTTT.

This clone appeared a single time. This sequence joins TRBV29-1 and TRBJ2-7, with no clear D. The CDR3 sequence is 11 residues long. The germline V gene encodes CDR1 SQVTM and CDR2 ANQGSEA. The V and J ends lost 7 bases and 3 bases respectively, with 10 bases between them. CDR3 in amino acids: CSAVQDYEQYF. The CDR3 nucleotides are TGCAGCGCGGTCCAGGACTACGAGCAGTACTTC.

The chain links TRBV7-9 to TRBJ2-3, with a tentative D call TRBD2 (6 bases). Germline V gives CDR1 SEHNR, CDR2 FQNEAQ (reference sequence). CDR3 size: 15 residues. V was trimmed by 5 bases and J by 1 base, leaving 13 bases between them. Here the CDR3 reads CASSPWTTRTDTQYF. The CDR3 bases are TGTGCCAGCAGCCCCTGGACTACCCGCACAGATACGCAGTATTTT.

The rearrangement uses TRBV2 and TRBJ2-5; D is possibly TRBD2 (7 bases). V was clipped by 5 bases and J by 2 bases, with 15 bases between them. The germline V gene has CDR1 SNHLY and CDR2 FYNNEI. This CDR3 is 15 amino acids long. The CDR3 region is CASSPGRGGQETQYF. As DNA, the CDR3 is TGTGCCAGCAGTCCCGGAAGGGGGGGGCAAGAGACCCAGTACTTC.

The chain is built from TRBV28 and TRBJ1-2, with unresolved D. The CDR3 length is 12 residues. Trimming cost V 6 bases and J 5 bases, with 10 bases left between them. Looked up from germline, CDR1 is MDHEN and CDR2 is SYDVKM. For the CDR3, the DNA is TGTGCCAGCAGCCTCCTAGAATATGGCTACACCTTC. Residues: CASSLLEYGYTF.

The chain recombines TRBV6-4 with TRBJ2-1, with TRBD1 identical over 7 bases. J gave up 5 bases and V 8 bases, and 3 bases lay outside the gene matches. Germline values: CDR1 MRHNA, CDR2 SNTAGT. The CDR3 length is 12 residues. CDR3 nucleotides: TGTGCCAGCCGGGACAGACACAATGAGCAGTTCTTC. Translated: CASRDRHNEQFF.

The rearrangement joins TRBV5-5 to TRBJ1-2, with 7 bases that match TRBD1. The V and J ends lost 3 bases and 2 bases, in that order; junction bases with no gene match: 4. Germline CDR1 and CDR2: SGHKS and YYEKEE (reference sequence). CDR3 length equals 14 residues. In DNA form, the CDR3 reads TGTGCCAGCAGCTACACAGGGGCCAACTATGGCTACACCTTC. It yields the protein CASSYTGANYGYTF.

J is TRBJ1-2 and V is TRBV4-1, with 7 bases lining up with TRBD1. This CDR3 contains 14 residues. With V trimmed by 5 bases and J by 4 bases, 7 bases remained unmatched. CDR1 MGHRA and CDR2 YSYEKL come from the germline V gene. The CDR3: CASSTDRAFYGYTF. The CDR3 DNA follows: TGCGCCAGCAGCACAGACAGGGCCTTCTATGGCTACACCTTC.

V is TRBV9 and J is TRBJ1-2; possible D gene TRBD1, 6 bases. There are 14 residues in the CDR3. V lost 3 bases to trimming and J lost 8 bases, with 17 bases between them. CDR1 and CDR2 from the germline V gene are SGDLS and YYNGEE. The CDR3 nucleotides are TGTGCCAGCAGCGCGACCAGGGGCGGGTCCGGCTACACCTTC. This codes for CASSATRGGSGYTF.

The CDR3: CASSLIGQGTYEQYF. The DNA of the CDR3 is TGCGCCAGCAGCTTGATCGGACAGGGTACCTACGAGCAGTACTTC. The chain combines TRBV5-1 with TRBJ2-7, with TRBD1 matching over 8 bases. The V gene's germline CDR1 is SGHRS and CDR2 YFSETQ. The V and J ends lost 1 base and 2 bases, in that order; junction bases with no gene match: 5. The CDR3 spans 15 residues. Supplemented by reference TRBV5-1 and TRBJ2-7, the full variable domain reads KAGVTQTPRYLIKTRGQQVTLSCSPISGHRSVSWYQQTPGQGLQFLFEYFSETQRNKGNFPGRFSGRQFSNSRSEMNVSTLELGDSALYLCASSLIGQGTYEQYFGPGTRLTVT.

The chain links TRBV5-5 to TRBJ2-5; 12 bases map to TRBD2. CDR1 is SGHKS, CDR2 YYEKEE, per germline (reference sequence). The CDR3 runs 14 residues. V lost 5 bases to trimming and J lost 6 bases; unmatched junction nucleotides: 5. The CDR3 here is CASSLLAGGQTQYF. The CDR3 bases are TGTGCCAGCAGTCTACTAGCGGGAGGACAGACCCAGTACTTC.

The chain recombines TRBV11-3 with TRBJ2-1; 14 bases fit TRBD2. The CDR3 has 16 amino acids. J lost 8 bases, V lost 1 base, and 4 bases had no gene match. Germline V CDR1 and CDR2: SGHNT, YENEEA. The CDR3 spells CASSLGLAGGLDEQFF. DNA for the CDR3: TGTGCCAGCAGCTTAGGACTAGCGGGAGGGTTGGATGAGCAGTTCTTC.

The chain combines TRBV5-4 with TRBJ1-1; no firm D call. CDR1 is SGHNT and CDR2 is YYREEE in the germline V gene (reference sequence). The CDR3 has 17 residues. Between the trimmed V and J ends, which lost 4 bases and 0 bases, there was a span of 19 bases. In nucleotides, the CDR3 is TGTGCCAGCAGCCGCGGGAGGGAACGAAGCCTGAACACTGAAGCTTTCTTT. Encoded protein: CASSRGRERSLNTEAFF.

The chain links TRBV30 to TRBJ2-5, with D possibly being TRBD2 (6 bases). V lost 4 bases and J 5 bases, leaving 14 bases between the germline ends. Germline CDR1 GTSNPN, CDR2 SVGIG (reference sequence). The CDR3 contains 13 residues. The CDR3 coding sequence is TGTGCCTGGACCGGTGGAGGGGCGGAGACCCAGTACTTC. Protein: CAWTGGGAETQYF.

The rearrangement joins TRBV4-1 to TRBJ2-5, with D perhaps matching TRBD1 (5 bases). The CDR3 has 16 amino acids. Germline values: CDR1 MGHRA, CDR2 YSYEKL. V gave up 3 bases and J gave up 4 bases, with 18 bases separating them. CDR3 amino acids: CASSHLNMGLIETQYF. In nucleotides, the CDR3 is TGCGCCAGCAGCCATCTCAATATGGGGCTCATAGAGACCCAGTACTTC.

The rearrangement joins TRBV5-8 to TRBJ2-2; no clear D. V was trimmed by 2 bases and J by 8 bases, leaving 13 bases between them. The germline V gene encodes CDR1 SGHTS and CDR2 YDEGEE. The CDR3 length is 14 residues. The DNA of the CDR3 is TGTGCCAGCAGCTTTGAGGTGTCTTCGGGGGAGCTGTTTTTT. It yields the protein CASSFEVSSGELFF.

This clone turned up a few times. The chain combines TRBV7-2 with TRBJ1-1; D gene unclear. In germline, CDR1 is SGHTA, CDR2 FQGNSA. V lost 5 bases and J lost 3, with 10 bases in between. This CDR3 is 13 amino acids long. This chain's CDR3 is CASSRRVDTEAFF. The CDR3 nucleotides are TGTGCCAGCAGCCGGCGGGTGGACACTGAAGCTTTCTTT.

The gene calls are TRBV5-6 and TRBJ2-7; D gene ambiguous. This CDR3 has 11 amino acids. Trimming removed 1 base at V and 10 bases at J, with 9 bases between. Germline V CDR1 and CDR2: SGHDT, YYEEEE. CDR3 loop: CASSLNSQQYF. CDR3 bases: TGTGCCAGCAGCTTGAACAGTCAACAGTACTTC.

The chain links TRBV18 to TRBJ2-7, with 11 bases aligning to TRBD2. This CDR3 region has 19 residues. CDR1 and CDR2 (germline): KGHSH, LQKENI. Germline trimming cut 2 bases from V and 3 bases from J; bases unmatched to any gene: 15. This chain's CDR3 is CASSPRQGLTSGDHYEQYF. The CDR3 nucleotides read TGTGCCAGCTCACCAAGACAGGGGTTGACTAGCGGGGATCACTACGAGCAGTACTTC.

The genes are TRBV18 and TRBJ2-3; the match to TRBD1 covers 8 bases. V gave up 6 bases and J gave up 3 bases; unmatched junction bases: 8. CDR1 and CDR2 from the germline V gene are KGHSH and LQKENI. The CDR3 has 15 amino acids. CDR3 nucleotide sequence: TGTGCCAGCTCCCCCGCAGGGGGCGGGACAGATACGCAGTATTTT. Its translation is CASSPAGGGTDTQYF.

Only a few counts were recorded for this clone. The chain has TRBV19 and TRBJ2-7, with 11 nucleotides matching TRBD1. Germline trimming cut 4 bases from V and 5 bases from J; bases unmatched to any gene: 7. This CDR3 comprises 15 residues. In germline, CDR1 is LNHDA, CDR2 SQIVND (reference sequence). The DNA of the CDR3 is TGTGCCAGTAGTACCCCGGGACAGGGGGTGGACGAGCAGTACTTC. It encodes CASSTPGQGVDEQYF. The full variable domain, rest sourced from reference TRBV19 and TRBJ2-7, is DGGITQSPKYLFRKEGQNVTLSCEQNLNHDAMYWYRQDPGQGLRLIYYSQIVNDFQKGDIAEGYSVSREKKESFPLTVTSAQKNPTAFYLCASSTPGQGVDEQYFGPGTRLTVT.

Here the CDR3 reads CASSVSSSEQYF. The CDR3 DNA follows: TGTGCCAGCAGCGTTAGTAGCAGCGAGCAGTACTTC. V gene TRBV9 combines with J gene TRBJ2-7; D call uncertain. The germline V and J ends were trimmed by 2 bases and 6 bases, with 9 bases remaining between them. The CDR3 consists of 12 residues. The germline V gene has CDR1 SGDLS and CDR2 YYNGEE.

The V and J genes are TRBV6-6 and TRBJ2-5, with D perhaps matching TRBD2 (6 bases). Germline lookup yields CDR1 MNHNY and CDR2 SVGAGI (reference sequence). V dropped 7 bases and J dropped 7 bases, with 16 bases sitting between them. The CDR3 sequence is 13 residues long. CDR3 loop: CASKRDGSGTQYF. DNA for the CDR3: TGTGCCAGCAAAAGGGACGGGAGCGGGACCCAGTACTTC.

This chain joins TRBV30 and TRBJ1-4; tentatively, D is TRBD1 (6 bases). V lost 3 bases and J lost 7, with 18 bases in between. Germline V gives CDR1 GTSNPN, CDR2 SVGIG (reference sequence). The CDR3 sequence is 15 residues long. Written as DNA, the CDR3 is TGTGCCTGGAGCCAGATACAGGGTCGGGGTGAAAAACTGTTTTTT. It encodes CAWSQIQGRGEKLFF.

The chain has TRBV30 and TRBJ1-2, with D maybe TRBD1 (6 bases). This CDR3 comprises 9 residues. Between the trimmed V and J ends, which lost 5 bases and 13 bases, there was a span of 11 bases. Germline V gene lookup returns CDR1 GTSNPN and CDR2 SVGIG (reference sequence). The CDR3 is CAWGQFATF. CDR3 in DNA: TGTGCCTGGGGACAGTTTGCCACCTTC.

V is TRBV11-2 and J is TRBJ2-7; D is ambiguous. The CDR3 is 13 amino acids. Trimming left V 1 base short and J 5 bases short, with 9 bases between. CDR1 SGHAT and CDR2 FQNNGV come from the germline V gene. The CDR3 bases are TGTGCCAGCAGCTTAGTGATGGGCGACGAGCAGTACTTC. Translation: CASSLVMGDEQYF. Variable domain in full (rest from reference TRBV11-2 and TRBJ2-7): EAGVAQSPRYKIIEKRQSVAFWCNPISGHATLYWYQQILGQGPKLLIQFQNNGVVDDSQLPKDRFSAERLKGVDSTLKIQPAKLEDSAVYLCASSLVMGDEQYFGPGTRLTVT.